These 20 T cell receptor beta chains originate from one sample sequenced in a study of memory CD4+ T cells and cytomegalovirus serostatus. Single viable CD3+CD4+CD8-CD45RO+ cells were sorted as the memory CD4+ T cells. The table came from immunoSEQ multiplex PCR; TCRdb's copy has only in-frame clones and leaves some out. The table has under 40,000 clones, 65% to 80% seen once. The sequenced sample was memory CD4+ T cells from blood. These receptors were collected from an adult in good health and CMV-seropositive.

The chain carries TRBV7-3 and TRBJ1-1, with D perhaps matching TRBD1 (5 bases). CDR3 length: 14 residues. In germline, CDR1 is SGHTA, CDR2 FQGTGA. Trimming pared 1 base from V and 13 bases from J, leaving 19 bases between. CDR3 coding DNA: TGTGCCAGCAGCTTAAATCAGGGAGGCCGTGAGGTTTTCTTT. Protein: CASSLNQGGREVFF. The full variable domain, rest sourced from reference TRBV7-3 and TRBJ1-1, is GAGVSQTPSNKVTEKGKYVELRCDPISGHTALYWYRQSLGQGPEFLIYFQGTGAADDSGLPNDRFFAVRPEGSVSTLKIQRTERGDSAVYLCASSLNQGGREVFFGQGTRLTVV.

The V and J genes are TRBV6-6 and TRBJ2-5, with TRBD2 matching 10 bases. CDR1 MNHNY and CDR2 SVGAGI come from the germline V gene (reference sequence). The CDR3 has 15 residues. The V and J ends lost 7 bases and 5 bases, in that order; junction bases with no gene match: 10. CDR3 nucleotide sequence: TGTGCCAGCACTTGGGATAGCGGGAGGCCCGAGACCCAGTACTTC. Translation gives CASTWDSGRPETQYF.

In DNA form, the CDR3 reads TGTGCCAGCAGCTTAGGGGGGGGACGCGGCTACACCTTC. Translation: CASSLGGGRGYTF. The chain combines TRBV7-2 with TRBJ1-2, with D possibly TRBD1 on 5 matching bases. The ends were cut back, 1 base at V and 8 bases at J, with 11 bases in the middle. There are 13 residues in the CDR3. Germline CDR1 SGHTA, CDR2 FQGNSA.

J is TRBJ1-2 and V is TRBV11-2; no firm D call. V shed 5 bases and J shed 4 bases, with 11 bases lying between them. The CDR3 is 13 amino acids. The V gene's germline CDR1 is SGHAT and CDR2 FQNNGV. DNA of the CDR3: TGTGCCAGCAGCCAGACCGGAGGCTATGGCTACACCTTC. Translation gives CASSQTGGYGYTF.

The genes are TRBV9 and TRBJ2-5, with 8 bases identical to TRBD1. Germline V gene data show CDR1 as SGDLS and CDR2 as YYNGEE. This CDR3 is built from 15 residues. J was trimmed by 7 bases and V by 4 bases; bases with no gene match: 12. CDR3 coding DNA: TGTGCCAGCAGCCCTGGGACAGGCCAGGTTGCGACCCAGTACTTC. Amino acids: CASSPGTGQVATQYF.

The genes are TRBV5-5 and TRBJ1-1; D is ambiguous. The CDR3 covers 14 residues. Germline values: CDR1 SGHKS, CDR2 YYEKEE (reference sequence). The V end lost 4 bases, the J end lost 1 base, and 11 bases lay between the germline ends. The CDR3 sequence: CASSTTGSNTEAFF. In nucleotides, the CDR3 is TGTGCCAGCAGCACGACCGGGTCGAACACTGAAGCTTTCTTT.

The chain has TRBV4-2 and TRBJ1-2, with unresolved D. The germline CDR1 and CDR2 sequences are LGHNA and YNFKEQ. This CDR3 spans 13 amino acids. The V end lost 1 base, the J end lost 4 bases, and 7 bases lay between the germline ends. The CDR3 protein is CASSQAGRYGYTF. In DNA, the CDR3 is TGTGCCAGCAGCCAAGCCGGGCGCTATGGCTACACCTTC.

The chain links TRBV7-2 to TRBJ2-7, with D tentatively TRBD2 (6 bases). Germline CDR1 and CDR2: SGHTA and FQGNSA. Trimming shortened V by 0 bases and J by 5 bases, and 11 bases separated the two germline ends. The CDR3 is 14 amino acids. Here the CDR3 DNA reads TGTGCCAGCAGCTTAGCGATAGGGGAGGACGAGCAGTACTTC. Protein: CASSLAIGEDEQYF.

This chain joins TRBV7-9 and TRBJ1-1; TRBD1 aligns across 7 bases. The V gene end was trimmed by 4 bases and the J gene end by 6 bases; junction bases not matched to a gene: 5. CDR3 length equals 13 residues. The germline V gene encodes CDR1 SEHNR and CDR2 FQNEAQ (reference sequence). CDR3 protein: CASSSPTGSEAFF. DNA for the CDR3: TGTGCCAGCAGCTCCCCGACAGGGTCTGAAGCTTTCTTT.

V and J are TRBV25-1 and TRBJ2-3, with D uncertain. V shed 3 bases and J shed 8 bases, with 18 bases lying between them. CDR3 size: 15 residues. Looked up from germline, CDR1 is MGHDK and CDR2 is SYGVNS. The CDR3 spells CASSEGSAPVGTQYF. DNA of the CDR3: TGTGCCAGCAGTGAGGGGTCGGCACCGGTTGGTACGCAGTATTTT.

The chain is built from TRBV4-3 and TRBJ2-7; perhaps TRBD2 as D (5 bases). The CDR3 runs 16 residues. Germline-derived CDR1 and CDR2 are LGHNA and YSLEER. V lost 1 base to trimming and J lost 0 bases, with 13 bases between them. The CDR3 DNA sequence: TGCGCCAGCAGCCAAGGAATTTCCGGGGACTCCTACGAGCAGTACTTC. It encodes CASSQGISGDSYEQYF.

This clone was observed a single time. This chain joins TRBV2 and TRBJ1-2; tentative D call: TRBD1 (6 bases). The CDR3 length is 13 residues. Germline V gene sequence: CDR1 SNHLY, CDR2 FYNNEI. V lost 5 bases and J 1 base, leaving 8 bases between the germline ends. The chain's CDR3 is CASSTDSNYGYTF. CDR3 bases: TGTGCCAGCAGTACGGACAGTAACTATGGCTACACCTTC.

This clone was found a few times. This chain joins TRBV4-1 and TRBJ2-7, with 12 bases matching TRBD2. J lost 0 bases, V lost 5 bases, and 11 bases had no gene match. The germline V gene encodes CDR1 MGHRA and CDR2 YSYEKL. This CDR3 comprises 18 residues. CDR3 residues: CASSFRTSGATFSYEQYF. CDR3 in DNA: TGCGCCAGCAGCTTCCGGACTAGCGGGGCCACCTTCTCCTACGAGCAGTACTTC.

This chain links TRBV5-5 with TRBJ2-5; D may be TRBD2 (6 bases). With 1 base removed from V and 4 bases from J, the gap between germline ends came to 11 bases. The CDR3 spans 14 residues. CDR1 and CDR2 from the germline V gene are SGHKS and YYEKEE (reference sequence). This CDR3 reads CASSLWGSGETQYF. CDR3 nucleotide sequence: TGTGCCAGCAGCTTGTGGGGTAGCGGAGAGACCCAGTACTTC.

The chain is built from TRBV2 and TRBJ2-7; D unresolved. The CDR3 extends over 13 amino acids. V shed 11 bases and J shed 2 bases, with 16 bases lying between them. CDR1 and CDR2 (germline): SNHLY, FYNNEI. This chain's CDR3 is CAGSGTNPYEQYF. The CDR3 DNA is TGTGCCGGGTCGGGCACCAACCCCTACGAGCAGTACTTC.

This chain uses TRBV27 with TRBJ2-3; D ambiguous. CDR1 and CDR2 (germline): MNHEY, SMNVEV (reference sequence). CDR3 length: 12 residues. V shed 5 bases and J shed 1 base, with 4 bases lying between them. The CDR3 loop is CASSKGTDTQYF. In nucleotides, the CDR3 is TGTGCCAGCAGTAAGGGCACAGATACGCAGTATTTT.

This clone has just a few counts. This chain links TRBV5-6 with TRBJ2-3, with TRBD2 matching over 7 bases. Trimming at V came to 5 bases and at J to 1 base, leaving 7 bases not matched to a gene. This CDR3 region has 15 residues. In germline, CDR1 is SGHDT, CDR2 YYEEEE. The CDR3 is CASREAGIGTDTQYF. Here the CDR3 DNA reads TGTGCCAGCAGGGAAGCGGGGATCGGCACAGATACGCAGTATTTT.

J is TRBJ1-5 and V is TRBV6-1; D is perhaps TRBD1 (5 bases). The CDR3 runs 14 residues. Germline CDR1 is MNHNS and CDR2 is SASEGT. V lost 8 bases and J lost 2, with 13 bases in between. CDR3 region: CASLAQAGNQPQHF. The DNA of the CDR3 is TGTGCCAGCCTGGCACAGGCCGGCAATCAGCCCCAGCATTTT.

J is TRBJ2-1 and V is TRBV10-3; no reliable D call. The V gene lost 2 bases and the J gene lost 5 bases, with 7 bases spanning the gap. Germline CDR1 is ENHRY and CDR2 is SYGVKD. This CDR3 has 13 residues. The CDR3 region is CAISERGDNEQFF. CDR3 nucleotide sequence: TGTGCCATCAGTGAGCGTGGGGACAATGAGCAGTTCTTC.

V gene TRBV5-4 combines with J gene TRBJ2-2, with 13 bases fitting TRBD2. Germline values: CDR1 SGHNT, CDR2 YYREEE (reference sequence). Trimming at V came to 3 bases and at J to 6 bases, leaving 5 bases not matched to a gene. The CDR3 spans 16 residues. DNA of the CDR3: TGTGCCAGCAGCTCACTAGCGGGAGGGCTTGCCGGGGAGCTGTTTTTT. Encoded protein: CASSSLAGGLAGELFF.